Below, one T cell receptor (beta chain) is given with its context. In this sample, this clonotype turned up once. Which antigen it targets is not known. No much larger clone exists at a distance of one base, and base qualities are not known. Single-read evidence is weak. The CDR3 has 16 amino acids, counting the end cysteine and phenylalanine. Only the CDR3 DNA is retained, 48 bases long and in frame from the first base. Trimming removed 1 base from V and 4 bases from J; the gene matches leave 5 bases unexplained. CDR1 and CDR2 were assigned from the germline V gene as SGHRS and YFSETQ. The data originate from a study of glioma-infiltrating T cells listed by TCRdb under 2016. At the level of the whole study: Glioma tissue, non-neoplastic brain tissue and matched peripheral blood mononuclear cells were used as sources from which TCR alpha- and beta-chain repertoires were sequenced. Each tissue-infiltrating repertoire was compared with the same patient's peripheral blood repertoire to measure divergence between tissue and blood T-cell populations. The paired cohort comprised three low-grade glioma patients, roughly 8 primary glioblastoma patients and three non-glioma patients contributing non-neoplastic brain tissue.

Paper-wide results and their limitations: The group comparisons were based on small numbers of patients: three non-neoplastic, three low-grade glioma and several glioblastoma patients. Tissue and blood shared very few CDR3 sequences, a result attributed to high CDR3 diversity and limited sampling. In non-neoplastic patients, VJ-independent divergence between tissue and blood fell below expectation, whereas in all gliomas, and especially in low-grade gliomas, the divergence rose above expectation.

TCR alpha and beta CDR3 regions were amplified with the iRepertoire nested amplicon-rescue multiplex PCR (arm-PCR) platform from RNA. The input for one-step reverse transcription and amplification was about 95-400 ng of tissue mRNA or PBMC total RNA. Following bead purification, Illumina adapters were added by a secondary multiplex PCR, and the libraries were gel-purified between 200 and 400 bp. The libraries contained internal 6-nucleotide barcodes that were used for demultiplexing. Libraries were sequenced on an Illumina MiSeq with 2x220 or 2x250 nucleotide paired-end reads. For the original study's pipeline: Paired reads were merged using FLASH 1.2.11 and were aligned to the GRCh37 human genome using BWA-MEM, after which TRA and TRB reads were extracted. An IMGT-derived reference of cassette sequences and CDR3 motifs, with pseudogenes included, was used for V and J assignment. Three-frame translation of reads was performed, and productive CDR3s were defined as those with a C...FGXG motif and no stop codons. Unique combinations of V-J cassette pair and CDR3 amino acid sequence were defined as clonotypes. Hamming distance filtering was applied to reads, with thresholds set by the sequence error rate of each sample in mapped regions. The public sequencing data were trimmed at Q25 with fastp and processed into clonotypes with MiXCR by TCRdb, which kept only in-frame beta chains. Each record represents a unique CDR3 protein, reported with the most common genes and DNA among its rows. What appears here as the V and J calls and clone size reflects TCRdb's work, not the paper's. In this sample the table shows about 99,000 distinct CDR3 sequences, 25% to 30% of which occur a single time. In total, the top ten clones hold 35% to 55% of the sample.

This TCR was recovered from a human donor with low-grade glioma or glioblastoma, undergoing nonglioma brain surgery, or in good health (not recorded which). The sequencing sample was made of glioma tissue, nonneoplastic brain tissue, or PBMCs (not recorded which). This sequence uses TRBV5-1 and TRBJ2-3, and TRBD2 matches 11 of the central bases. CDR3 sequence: CASSLQTSGDSDTQYF. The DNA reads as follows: TGCGCCAGCAGCTTGCAGACTAGCGGGGACTCAGATACGCAGTATTTT.